This is a list of T cell receptor beta chains from one sample in a study of early T cells in non-severe SARS-CoV-2 infection. One entry per CDR3 protein, called by TCRdb with MiXCR from the 5' RACE reads. The data show about 60,000 distinct CDR3 sequences, around 13% seen once. The sequenced sample consisted of whole blood. Receptor source: an adult who was a healthcare worker with PCR-confirmed SARS-CoV-2 infection or an uninfected control (not recorded which). CDR3s include the opening cysteine and the closing phenylalanine or tryptophan. A D gene is named only where the DNA matches it firmly. Clone size appears in some rows only: once, few, many, or a class for an expanded clone.

d_gene,abundance,j_gene,v_gene,CDR3aa,CDR3nt
TRBD1,-,TRBJ2-3,TRBV20-1,CSARDPPGTGGGTDTQYF,TGCAGTGCTAGAGATCCGCCTGGGACAGGGGGAGGCACAGATACGCAGTATTTT
-,-,TRBJ2-1,TRBV2,CASSGQAVNEQFF,TGTGCCAGCAGTGGACAGGCGGTCAATGAGCAGTTCTTC
-,few,TRBJ1-5,TRBV12-3/TRBV12-4,CASSSGPPQHF,TGTGCCAGCAGTTCCGGCCCCCCCCAGCATTTT
TRBD2,-,TRBJ2-5,TRBV27,CASSFRLAGGWGETQYF,TGTGCCAGCAGTTTCCGACTAGCGGGAGGCTGGGGAGAGACCCAGTACTTC
TRBD1,many,TRBJ1-2,TRBV3-1,CASSQRQGTNYGYTF,TGTGCCAGCAGCCAACGACAGGGCACCAACTATGGCTACACCTTC
-,-,TRBJ2-5,TRBV24-1,CATSDELGLRYF,TGTGCCACCAGTGATGAACTAGGATTGCGGTACTTC
TRBD1,-,TRBJ2-3,TRBV20-1,CSARAGTGGDTQYF,TGCAGTGCTAGAGCTGGGACAGGGGGAGATACGCAGTATTTT
-,many,TRBJ2-1,TRBV7-2,CASSLAASVNEQFF,TGTGCCAGCAGCTTAGCTGCTAGCGTGAATGAGCAGTTCTTC
-,few,TRBJ2-5,TRBV20-1,CSARIPNGETQYF,TGCAGTGCTAGGATTCCGAATGGAGAGACCCAGTACTTC
TRBD2,few,TRBJ2-1,TRBV24-1,CATSDLGTSGDNEQFF,TGTGCCACCAGTGATTTGGGGACTAGCGGAGACAATGAGCAGTTCTTC
TRBD2,many,TRBJ2-2,TRBV11-2,CASRPITSAGELFF,TGTGCCAGCAGACCTATAACTAGCGCGGGGGAGCTGTTTTTT
-,-,TRBJ2-3,TRBV11-2,CASSLYFSIQQYF,TGTGCCAGCAGCTTATATTTCAGTATACAGCAGTATTTT
-,few,TRBJ2-3,TRBV7-2,CASSFLWGDTQYF,TGTGCCAGCAGCTTCCTCTGGGGGGATACGCAGTATTTT
-,-,TRBJ1-1,TRBV27,CASSWSMNTEAFF,TGTGCCAGCAGCTGGAGCATGAACACTGAAGCTTTCTTT
-,few,TRBJ2-6,TRBV28,CASSGANVLTF,TGTGCCAGCTCTGGGGCCAACGTCCTGACTTTC
TRBD2,few,TRBJ2-7,TRBV19,CASSIDPWTSGTSYEQYF,TGTGCCAGTAGTATAGACCCGTGGACTAGCGGGACCTCCTACGAGCAGTACTTC
-,-,TRBJ1-3,TRBV9,CASSVTGSSGNTIYF,TGTGCCAGCAGCGTTACAGGGTCAAGTGGAAACACCATATATTTT
-,-,TRBJ1-3,TRBV6-2/TRBV6-3,CASTGAISGNTIYF,TGTGCCAGCACAGGGGCTATCTCTGGAAACACCATATATTTT
-,-,TRBJ1-5,TRBV6-1,CASSEALRVGDQPQHF,TGTGCCAGCAGTGAAGCGCTCAGGGTAGGGGATCAGCCCCAGCATTTT
TRBD2,-,TRBJ2-5,TRBV5-1,CASRRAGGEQETQYF,TGCGCCAGCAGAAGGGCGGGAGGTGAACAAGAGACCCAGTACTTC